A single sample is the source of the 30 T cell receptor beta chains below, sequenced in a study of cytomegalovirus exposure and HLA in healthy donors. The PCR made use of 60 Vbeta and 13 Jbeta primers. Assay: immunoSEQ multiplex PCR; the TCRdb copy retains only in-frame clones and omits some. The repertoire consists of 75,000 to 100,000 clones, with under 80% occurring once and the leading ten covering around 2%. Source material: PBMCs. Receptor source: a male donor in good health and CMV-seronegative.

This clone turned up a few times. The genes are TRBV7-8 and TRBJ2-7; 8 positions match TRBD1. The CDR3 extends over 15 amino acids. Losses at the gene ends were 0 bases for V and 3 bases for J; bases not matched to a gene: 4. Germline CDR1 is SGHVS and CDR2 is FQNEAQ. The CDR3, as DNA: TGTGCCAGCAGCTTAGCCTTGGACAGGGACTACGAGCAGTACTTC. This encodes CASSLALDRDYEQYF.

This clone was found once. The chain joins TRBV2 to TRBJ2-7; 9 bases are shared with TRBD1. Germline-derived CDR1 and CDR2 are SNHLY and FYNNEI. This CDR3 has 13 amino acids. The V and J ends lost 8 bases and 3 bases, in that order; junction bases with no gene match: 5. CDR3 nucleotide sequence: TGTGCCAGCGGTCGGACAGGGGTCTACGAGCAGTACTTC. The encoded protein is CASGRTGVYEQYF.

The CDR3: CASSLSGPGELFF. The CDR3 bases are TGTGCCAGTAGTCTGTCAGGGCCCGGGGAGCTGTTTTTT. The chain couples TRBV19 to TRBJ2-2; perhaps TRBD1 as D (5 bases). CDR1 LNHDA and CDR2 SQIVND come from the germline V gene (reference sequence). The V end lost 5 bases, the J end lost 6 bases, and 10 bases lay between the germline ends. This CDR3 is built from 13 residues. Together with reference TRBV19 and TRBJ2-2, the CDR3 gives the full variable domain: DGGITQSPKYLFRKEGQNVTLSCEQNLNHDAMYWYRQDPGQGLRLIYYSQIVNDFQKGDIAEGYSVSREKKESFPLTVTSAQKNPTAFYLCASSLSGPGELFFGEGSRLTVL.

A single count supports this clone. CDR3 sequence: CAWSVPYPGTEHYEQYF. The CDR3 DNA sequence: TGTGCCTGGAGTGTACCCTACCCCGGGACAGAGCACTACGAGCAGTACTTC. The chain combines TRBV30 with TRBJ2-7, with 7 positions matching TRBD1. V trimming: 0 bases; J trimming: 3 bases; junction bases outside the gene matches: 14. The CDR3 has 17 residues. Per the germline V gene, CDR1 is GTSNPN and CDR2 is SVGIG (reference sequence).

The rearrangement uses TRBV7-9 and TRBJ2-5; tentative D call: TRBD2 (5 bases). The CDR3 length is 15 residues. V was shortened by 1 base and J by 5 bases, with 14 bases between the two germline ends. Looked up from germline, CDR1 is SEHNR and CDR2 is FQNEAQ (reference sequence). The CDR3 region is CASSLGSGKRETQYF. In DNA form, the CDR3 reads TGTGCCAGCAGCTTAGGTTCGGGAAAGAGGGAGACCCAGTACTTC. The full variable domain, in which reference TRBV7-9 and TRBJ2-5 provide the parts outside the CDR3, is DTGVSQNPRHKITKRGQNVTFRCDPISEHNRLYWYRQTLGQGPEFLTYFQNEAQLEKSRLLSDRFSAERPKGSFSTLEIQRTEQGDSAMYLCASSLGSGKRETQYFGPGTRLLVL.

V and J are TRBV11-2 and TRBJ2-2; 11 bases fit TRBD1. Germline V CDR1 and CDR2: SGHAT, FQNNGV. The CDR3 has 19 residues. J lost 4 bases, V lost 5 bases, and 15 bases had no gene match. As DNA, the CDR3 is TGTGCCAGCAGCGGTCTTTCGGCCACCGGGACAGGGGGCACCGGGGAGCTGTTTTTT. This encodes CASSGLSATGTGGTGELFF. The full variable domain, its missing parts supplied by reference TRBV11-2 and TRBJ2-2, is EAGVAQSPRYKIIEKRQSVAFWCNPISGHATLYWYQQILGQGPKLLIQFQNNGVVDDSQLPKDRFSAERLKGVDSTLKIQPAKLEDSAVYLCASSGLSATGTGGTGELFFGEGSRLTVL.

The rearrangement uses TRBV6-4 and TRBJ1-5; D ambiguous. CDR1 is MRHNA and CDR2 is SNTAGT in the germline V gene. V shed 7 bases and J shed 3 bases, with 16 bases lying between them. The length of the CDR3 is 15 residues. The CDR3 nucleotides are TGTGCCAGCATAGAAAGTGACTTCCCCAATCAGCCCCAGCATTTT. It encodes CASIESDFPNQPQHF.

J is TRBJ2-7 and V is TRBV23-1; 11 nucleotides align to TRBD2. TRBV23-1 is an ORF, with its function uncertain. The CDR3 totals 18 residues. V shed 1 base, J shed 2 bases, and the junction held 10 bases outside the gene matches. The CDR3 sequence: CASSQCPPTSGVAYEQYF. CDR3 nucleotide sequence: TGCGCCAGCAGTCAATGCCCCCCGACTAGCGGGGTAGCCTACGAGCAGTACTTC.

The CDR3 protein is CASTRTDYNEQFF. The CDR3, as DNA: TGTGCCAGCACCAGGACAGACTACAATGAGCAGTTCTTC. The chain links TRBV5-6 to TRBJ2-1; perhaps TRBD1 as D (6 bases). V was shortened by 6 bases and J by 3 bases, with 10 bases between the two germline ends. The CDR3 is 13 amino acids. Looked up from germline, CDR1 is SGHDT and CDR2 is YYEEEE.

The V call is TRBV7-8, the J call TRBJ2-7, with TRBD1 as a possible D gene (6 bases). V lost 4 bases to trimming and J lost 1 base, with 17 bases between them. Germline V gene data show CDR1 as SGHVS and CDR2 as FQNEAQ. The CDR3 is 16 amino acids. CDR3 DNA sequence: TGTGCCAGCAGCTCTTGGACAGTAGGGGCTTCCTACGAGCAGTACTTC. It is translated as CASSSWTVGASYEQYF.

The chain employs TRBV20-1 and TRBJ1-1, with no clear D. Trimming took off 6 bases at V and 0 bases at J, with 5 bases between the two ends. The CDR3 is made up of 11 amino acids. CDR1 and CDR2 from the germline V gene are DFQATT and SNEGSKA (reference sequence). The CDR3 DNA is TGCAGTGCGCAGATGAACACTGAAGCTTTCTTT. This encodes CSAQMNTEAFF.

The chain combines TRBV6-5 with TRBJ2-5; D is perhaps TRBD2 (6 bases). The J call may be wrong; the DNA end is better matched by TRBJ2-7. The germline CDR1 and CDR2 sequences are MNHEY and SVGAGI. CDR3 length equals 15 residues. CDR3 in amino acids: CASSSSGTLTYEQYF. DNA of the CDR3: TGTGCCAGCAGTTCCTCCGGGACTCTGACCTACGAGCAGTACTTC.

The rearrangement joins TRBV5-6 to TRBJ2-5, with D perhaps TRBD1 (5 bases). V was shortened by 0 bases and J by 5 bases, with 5 bases between the two germline ends. Germline V gene sequence: CDR1 SGHDT, CDR2 YYEEEE. CDR3 length equals 12 residues. The CDR3 DNA is TGTGCCAGCAGCTTGGAGGGGGAGACCCAGTACTTC. Protein product: CASSLEGETQYF.

J is TRBJ2-2 and V is TRBV4-3; 14 bases line up with TRBD2. The CDR3 totals 18 residues. Per germline, CDR1 LGHNA and CDR2 YSLEER. The J segment lost 4 bases and the V segment lost 1 base, leaving 5 bases of the junction unmatched. The CDR3 bases are TGCGCCAGCAGCCAAGGACTAGCGGGAGGGCTTAGCACCGGGGAGCTGTTTTTT. As protein: CASSQGLAGGLSTGELFF.

The chain's CDR3 is CASLLDREHGYTF. The CDR3 coding sequence is TGTGCCAGCCTCTTAGACAGGGAACATGGCTACACCTTC. The chain combines TRBV19 with TRBJ1-2, with 7 bases fitting TRBD1. The trim removed 9 bases at V and 6 bases at J, leaving 10 bases unmatched. In germline, CDR1 is LNHDA, CDR2 SQIVND (reference sequence). The CDR3 is made up of 13 amino acids.

The chain uses TRBV10-2 and TRBJ2-7; D gene unclear. Deletions cut 3 bases from V and 4 bases from J, with 13 bases between. The CDR3 length is 14 residues. Germline values: CDR1 WSHSY, CDR2 SAAADI. The chain's CDR3 is CASSDNRATYEQYF. CDR3 DNA: TGCGCCAGCAGTGATAATAGAGCGACGTACGAGCAGTACTTC.

This clone was detected once. The chain is built from TRBV7-8 and TRBJ2-1; 12 bases are shared with TRBD2. The CDR3 covers 16 residues. Germline CDR1 reads SGHVS; CDR2 reads FQNEAQ. Trimming at V came to 8 bases and at J to 1 base, leaving 6 bases not matched to a gene. The CDR3 region is CASGTTSGRSYNEQFF. CDR3 DNA: TGTGCCAGCGGCACCACTAGCGGGAGGTCCTACAATGAGCAGTTCTTC.

This clone was observed a handful of times. V is TRBV7-2 and J is TRBJ1-5; D remains ambiguous. This CDR3 region has 14 residues. V lost 7 bases to trimming and J lost 2 bases, with 12 bases between them. CDR1 and CDR2 (germline): SGHTA, FQGNSA. CDR3: CASTSVAGNQPQHF. The CDR3 region has the DNA TGTGCCAGCACCAGCGTGGCGGGCAATCAGCCCCAGCATTTT.

The chain carries TRBV7-9 and TRBJ2-3, with 9 bases identical to TRBD2. After removal of 5 bases from V and 4 bases from J, the junction contained 10 bases not matched to a gene. This CDR3 has 16 residues. Germline values: CDR1 SEHNR, CDR2 FQNEAQ (reference sequence). CDR3 DNA: TGTGCCAGCAGCCGGACCTTAGCGGGAGTGTCAGATACGCAGTATTTT. Its translation is CASSRTLAGVSDTQYF.

The CDR3: CASSFFTGSYGYTF. The DNA of the CDR3 is TGTGCCAGCAGTTTTTTTACGGGTAGCTATGGCTACACCTTC. The genes are TRBV28 and TRBJ1-2, with D unclear. Germline lookup yields CDR1 MDHEN and CDR2 SYDVKM. The CDR3 length is 14 residues. Trimming left V 3 bases short and J 4 bases short, with 12 bases between.

The chain is built from TRBV5-6 and TRBJ1-5, with D maybe TRBD1 (5 bases). CDR1 and CDR2 (germline): SGHDT, YYEEEE. V was shortened by 0 bases and J by 6 bases, with 19 bases between the two germline ends. The CDR3 is made up of 17 amino acids. Here the CDR3 reads CASSLEGQGGMAQPQHF. In DNA form, the CDR3 reads TGTGCCAGCAGCTTGGAGGGGCAGGGAGGGATGGCTCAGCCCCAGCATTTT.

The V call is TRBV27, the J call TRBJ1-2; 8 bases align to TRBD1. Looked up from germline, CDR1 is MNHEY and CDR2 is SMNVEV (reference sequence). Unmatched junction bases numbered 6, after V lost 6 bases and J lost 0 bases. This CDR3 region has 15 residues. The CDR3 DNA sequence: TGTGCCAGCAGCCACCGGGACAGGACTAACTATGGCTACACCTTC. It translates to CASSHRDRTNYGYTF.

The chain links TRBV7-8 to TRBJ2-3; the match to TRBD2 covers 11 bases. The trim removed 5 bases at V and 1 base at J, leaving 5 bases unmatched. The CDR3 spans 16 residues. The germline CDR1 and CDR2 sequences are SGHVS and FQNEAQ. The CDR3 DNA reads as TGTGCCAGCAGCCCAGGACTAGCGGGTGGCACAGATACGCAGTATTTT. Protein product: CASSPGLAGGTDTQYF.

The chain uses TRBV20-1 and TRBJ1-1, with D possibly TRBD1 on 5 matching bases. The germline V gene has CDR1 DFQATT and CDR2 SNEGSKA (reference sequence). With 3 bases removed from V and 7 bases from J, the gap between germline ends came to 9 bases. The CDR3 covers 11 residues. This CDR3 is CSASRQIEAFF. The CDR3 region has the DNA TGCAGTGCTAGCAGACAGATTGAAGCTTTCTTT.

The table lists this clone with a count of one. V is TRBV6-5 and J is TRBJ1-5; D not resolved. Per germline, CDR1 MNHEY and CDR2 SVGAGI. Trimming pared 0 bases from V and 0 bases from J, leaving 9 bases between. This CDR3 is 16 amino acids long. The CDR3 spells CASSYSVPGSNQPQHF. For the CDR3, the DNA is TGTGCCAGCAGTTACTCCGTGCCGGGTAGCAATCAGCCCCAGCATTTT.

The V call is TRBV4-3, the J call TRBJ2-1, with a tentative D call TRBD2 (5 bases). With 0 bases removed from V and 8 bases from J, the gap between germline ends came to 11 bases. Germline V gene sequence: CDR1 LGHNA, CDR2 YSLEER. The CDR3 runs 14 residues. In DNA form, the CDR3 reads TGCGCCAGCAGCCAAGACCCTAGCTTCGATGAGCAGTTCTTC. This translates into CASSQDPSFDEQFF.

The J gene is TRBJ2-7, the V gene TRBV25-1; weak D call: TRBD2 (5 bases). Germline V CDR1 and CDR2: MGHDK, SYGVNS. V was cut by 3 bases and J by 6 bases, with 15 bases left in between. This CDR3 spans 14 amino acids. CDR3 coding DNA: TGTGCCAGCAGTGATTCGACTGGAGGCCGCGAGCAGTACTTC. Residues: CASSDSTGGREQYF.

In its sample, this clone was seen once. This chain connects TRBV7-9 to TRBJ2-7; D possibly corresponds to TRBD2 (6 bases). The CDR3 has 14 residues. Trimming stripped 6 bases from V and 1 base from J, with 13 bases between. Germline V gene lookup returns CDR1 SEHNR and CDR2 FQNEAQ (reference sequence). CDR3 protein: CASRPGTESYEQYF. CDR3 bases: TGTGCCAGCAGGCCCGGGACTGAATCCTACGAGCAGTACTTC.

The gene calls are TRBV30 and TRBJ1-1; perhaps TRBD1 as D (6 bases). V shed 3 bases and J shed 0 bases, with 11 bases lying between them. The length of the CDR3 is 14 residues. Per the germline V gene, CDR1 is GTSNPN and CDR2 is SVGIG (reference sequence). The CDR3 bases are TGTGCCTGGAGGGTGGGGGCCGTGAACACTGAAGCTTTCTTT. Protein sequence: CAWRVGAVNTEAFF.

The rearrangement joins TRBV2 to TRBJ2-1; 8 bases are a match to TRBD2. CDR1 is SNHLY, CDR2 FYNNEI, per germline. The CDR3 is made up of 15 amino acids. V dropped 7 bases and J dropped 5; count of bases not matched to a gene: 10. Here the CDR3 DNA reads TGTGCCAGCACCTCCGGGGGGGGCTGGGACAATGAGCAGTTCTTC. It yields the protein CASTSGGGWDNEQFF.